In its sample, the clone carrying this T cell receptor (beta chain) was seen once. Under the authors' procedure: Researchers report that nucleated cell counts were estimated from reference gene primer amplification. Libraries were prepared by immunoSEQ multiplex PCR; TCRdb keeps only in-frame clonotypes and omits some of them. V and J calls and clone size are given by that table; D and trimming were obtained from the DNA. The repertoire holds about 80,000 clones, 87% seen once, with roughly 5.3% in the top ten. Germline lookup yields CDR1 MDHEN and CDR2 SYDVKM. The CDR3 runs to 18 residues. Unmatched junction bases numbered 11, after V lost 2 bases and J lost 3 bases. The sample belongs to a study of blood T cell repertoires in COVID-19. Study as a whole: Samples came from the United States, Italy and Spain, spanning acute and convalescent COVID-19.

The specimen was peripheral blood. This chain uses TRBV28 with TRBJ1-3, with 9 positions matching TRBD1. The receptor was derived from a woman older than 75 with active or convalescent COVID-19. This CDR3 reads CASSLRTGAALYGNTIYF. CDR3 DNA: TGTGCCAGCAGTTTAAGGACAGGGGCCGCCCTATATGGAAACACCATATATTTT.